The 20 T cell receptor beta chains below come from one sample, sequenced in a study of control samples from healthy donors and cancer patients. Repertoires were generated with immunoSEQ multiplex PCR, while TCRdb's copy carries only in-frame clones and drops some. The data show over 100,000 clones, approximately 90% seen once. The sequencing input was blood. The receptors originated from a human donor in good health. The donor label of this sample is uncertain.

This chain connects TRBV13 to TRBJ1-1; D gene unclear. The CDR3 length is 14 residues. CDR1 is PRHDT, CDR2 FYEKMQ, per germline (reference sequence). Between the trimmed V and J ends, which lost 1 base and 1 base, there was a span of 7 bases. This chain's CDR3 is CASSLEGRNTEAFF. The CDR3 DNA follows: TGTGCCAGCAGCTTAGAAGGGCGGAACACTGAAGCTTTCTTT.

The chain links TRBV2 to TRBJ1-1; D ambiguous. The germline CDR1 and CDR2 sequences are SNHLY and FYNNEI. Trimming pared 4 bases from V and 6 bases from J, leaving 12 bases between. The CDR3 covers 13 residues. The CDR3 is CASSVFGPAEAFF. The CDR3 DNA reads TGTGCCAGCAGTGTTTTCGGACCTGCTGAAGCTTTCTTT.

This clone was counted once. J is TRBJ1-2 and V is TRBV19; TRBD1 aligns across 8 bases. Unmatched junction bases numbered 8, after V lost 4 bases and J lost 4 bases. CDR3 length: 15 residues. Per germline, CDR1 LNHDA and CDR2 SQIVND (reference sequence). The CDR3 region has the DNA TGTGCCAGTAGTAAGGGACAGGAAGGGGTCTATGGCTACACCTTC. Protein: CASSKGQEGVYGYTF.

The V gene is TRBV19, the J gene TRBJ1-2; 8 positions agree with TRBD1. The CDR3 has 17 residues. From germline, CDR1 is LNHDA and CDR2 SQIVND (reference sequence). V lost 5 bases, J lost 2 bases, and 13 bases stayed unmatched. As DNA, the CDR3 is TGTGCCAGTAGTTCATCCCGGCGGACAGGGCCCAACTATGGCTACACCTTC. Translation: CASSSSRRTGPNYGYTF.

The genes are TRBV5-1 and TRBJ1-1, with 8 bases fitting TRBD1. Germline V gene data show CDR1 as SGHRS and CDR2 as YFSETQ. This CDR3 comprises 15 residues. J gave up 3 bases and V 3 bases, and 7 bases lay outside the gene matches. The CDR3 region has the DNA TGCGCCAGCAGCTCCGACAGGGGTGGGTACACTGAAGCTTTCTTT. It translates to CASSSDRGGYTEAFF. Based on the CDR3 plus reference TRBV5-1 and TRBJ1-1, the full variable domain is KAGVTQTPRYLIKTRGQQVTLSCSPISGHRSVSWYQQTPGQGLQFLFEYFSETQRNKGNFPGRFSGRQFSNSRSEMNVSTLELGDSALYLCASSSDRGGYTEAFFGQGTRLTVV.

The chain links TRBV7-9 to TRBJ2-7; D possibly matches TRBD1 or TRBD2 (6 bases each). V lost 5 bases and J lost 3, with 17 bases in between. The length of the CDR3 is 15 residues. CDR1 is SEHNR, CDR2 FQNEAQ, per germline (reference sequence). As DNA, the CDR3 is TGTGCCAGCAGCAGAGTACGGGGGCAGGTCTACGAGCAGTACTTC. It codes for CASSRVRGQVYEQYF.

The genes are TRBV5-1 and TRBJ2-2; TRBD1 is a possible D gene (5 bases). Trimming took off 0 bases at V and 7 bases at J, with 10 bases between the two ends. Germline-derived CDR1 and CDR2 are SGHRS and YFSETQ. This CDR3 is 14 amino acids long. In nucleotides, the CDR3 is TGCGCCAGCAGCTTGGAAGGGGAAGACGGGGAGCTGTTTTTT. Amino acids: CASSLEGEDGELFF. Combining the CDR3 with reference TRBV5-1 and TRBJ2-2 gives the whole variable domain KAGVTQTPRYLIKTRGQQVTLSCSPISGHRSVSWYQQTPGQGLQFLFEYFSETQRNKGNFPGRFSGRQFSNSRSEMNVSTLELGDSALYLCASSLEGEDGELFFGEGSRLTVL.

Only one count was recorded for this clone. The J gene is TRBJ1-3, the V gene TRBV5-5; 7 nucleotides line up with TRBD1. The CDR3 sequence is 14 residues long. V gave up 3 bases and J gave up 1 base; unmatched junction bases: 1. The germline gives CDR1 SGHKS, CDR2 YYEKEE (reference sequence). CDR3 sequence reads: CASSSGGSGNTIYF. CDR3 DNA: TGTGCCAGCAGCTCAGGGGGTTCTGGAAACACCATATATTTT.

This chain joins TRBV5-5 and TRBJ2-7, with 8 bases that match TRBD1. The CDR3 has 12 residues. The junction had 2 bases not matched to a gene; V was cut back by 4 bases and J by 5 bases. CDR1 and CDR2 (germline): SGHKS, YYEKEE (reference sequence). The CDR3 spells CASSLTGDEQYF. The CDR3 DNA follows: TGTGCCAGCAGCCTGACAGGGGACGAGCAGTACTTC.

This chain connects TRBV10-1 to TRBJ2-7, with 8 bases lining up with TRBD1. The CDR3 is made up of 14 amino acids. Per germline, CDR1 WNHNN and CDR2 SYGVQD (reference sequence). V lost 4 bases to trimming and J lost 2 bases; unmatched junction nucleotides: 4. For the CDR3, the DNA is TGCGCCAGCAGTGCCGGGACAGGCCCCTACGAGCAGTACTTC. This translates into CASSAGTGPYEQYF.

The chain has TRBV11-2 and TRBJ1-6; D is unresolved. The CDR3 is 13 amino acids. The V end was cut by 0 bases, the J end by 9 bases, with 6 bases between. Germline V lookup: CDR1 SGHAT, CDR2 FQNNGV. CDR3 DNA: TGTGCCAGCAGCTTAGAGGGTACTTCACCCCTCCACTTT. As protein: CASSLEGTSPLHF.

This clone has just one count. The genes are TRBV15 and TRBJ2-7; 7 nucleotides agree with TRBD1. This CDR3 contains 15 residues. Germline V lookup: CDR1 LNHNV, CDR2 YYDKDF (reference sequence). V shed 3 bases and J 3 bases; nucleotides not matched to a gene: 8. The CDR3 loop is CATSREHRGHYEQYF. The DNA for the CDR3 is TGTGCCACCAGCAGGGAACACAGGGGTCACTACGAGCAGTACTTC.

This chain links TRBV13 with TRBJ1-1; D perhaps matches TRBD1 (6 bases). This CDR3 comprises 15 residues. In germline, CDR1 is PRHDT, CDR2 FYEKMQ (reference sequence). V dropped 5 bases and J dropped 5 bases, with 18 bases sitting between them. The CDR3 sequence is CASSPAGARGTEAFF. The CDR3 region has the DNA TGTGCCAGCAGCCCAGCGGGGGCGCGGGGAACTGAAGCTTTCTTT.

This chain links TRBV7-8 with TRBJ2-7; no reliable D call. Trimming cost V 1 base and J 3 bases, with 7 bases left between them. CDR1 is SGHVS and CDR2 is FQNEAQ in the germline V gene. The CDR3 contains 13 residues. The CDR3 sequence is CASSLVVYYEQYF. CDR3 coding DNA: TGTGCCAGCAGCTTAGTGGTTTACTACGAGCAGTACTTC.

This chain joins TRBV7-6 and TRBJ2-7; unclear D gene. CDR1 is SGHVS and CDR2 is FNYEAQ in the germline V gene. Trimming removed 3 bases from V and 0 bases from J, with 6 bases in between. This CDR3 is 13 amino acids long. The chain's CDR3 is CASSFDTSYEQYF. For the CDR3, the DNA is TGTGCCAGCAGCTTTGACACCTCCTACGAGCAGTACTTC.

The rearrangement joins TRBV7-2 to TRBJ2-7, with 9 positions matching TRBD2. V lost 5 bases, J lost 7 bases, and 18 bases stayed unmatched. The CDR3 is 17 amino acids. Germline V gene sequence: CDR1 SGHTA, CDR2 FQGNSA. The CDR3 is CASSPGGASGAKGEQYF. DNA for the CDR3: TGTGCCAGCAGCCCCGGGGGTGCTAGCGGGGCAAAAGGGGAGCAGTACTTC.

V gene TRBV28 combines with J gene TRBJ1-3; 8 bases match TRBD1. There are 14 residues in the CDR3. The germline CDR1 and CDR2 sequences are MDHEN and SYDVKM. The V and J ends lost 4 bases and 5 bases, in that order; junction bases with no gene match: 4. The CDR3 nucleotides read TGTGCCAGCAGTTCCGGACAGGGAAGAAACACCATATATTTT. Translation: CASSSGQGRNTIYF.

The CDR3 spells CASSPTGSNQPQHF. In DNA, the CDR3 is TGTGCCAGCAGTCCAACAGGATCGAATCAGCCCCAGCATTTT. The rearrangement joins TRBV28 to TRBJ1-5; TRBD1 might be the D (5 bases). The V end lost 5 bases, the J end lost 4 bases, and 12 bases lay between the germline ends. CDR3 length equals 14 residues. The germline gives CDR1 MDHEN, CDR2 SYDVKM.

The gene calls are TRBV2 and TRBJ1-6; 7 positions agree with TRBD1. The CDR3 spans 14 residues. Germline CDR1 reads SNHLY; CDR2 reads FYNNEI. J gave up 6 bases and V 7 bases, and 6 bases lay outside the gene matches. DNA for the CDR3: TGTGCCAGCAATACAGGGGTCCCTAATTCACCCCTCCACTTT. Amino acids: CASNTGVPNSPLHF. The entire variable domain, with the rest obtained from reference TRBV2 and TRBJ1-6, is as follows: EPEVTQTPSHQVTQMGQEVILRCVPISNHLYFYWYRQILGQKVEFLVSFYNNEISEKSEIFDDQFSVERPDGSNFTLKIRSTKLEDSAMYFCASNTGVPNSPLHFGNGTRLTVT.

The chain carries TRBV7-2 and TRBJ1-6; 10 bases map to TRBD1. The V segment lost 6 bases and the J segment 6 bases; nucleotides outside the gene matches: 5. Per the germline V gene, CDR1 is SGHTA and CDR2 is FQGNSA. The CDR3 is 15 amino acids. CDR3 in DNA: TGTGCCAGCAGAACAAGACAGGGGGCTAATTCACCCCTCCACTTT. This sequence encodes CASRTRQGANSPLHF.